Below are 5 T cell receptor beta chains sequenced from a single sample in a study of T cell responses to AZD1222 COVID-19 vaccine. Assay: immunoSEQ multiplex PCR; the TCRdb copy retains only in-frame clones and omits some. This table has fewer than 150,000 clones, 92% appearing once. Specimen: peripheral blood, collected 28 days after the second AZD1222 dose. Receptors originate from an adult who received the AZD1222 COVID-19 vaccine.

The chain uses TRBV5-1 and TRBJ1-4; D possibly corresponds to TRBD1 (5 bases). V lost 0 bases to trimming and J lost 6 bases, with 12 bases between them. Germline V gives CDR1 SGHRS, CDR2 YFSETQ. CDR3 length: 15 residues. CDR3 coding DNA: TGCGCCAGCAGCTTGGAGGCAGGGCTGTATGAAAAACTGTTTTTT. Protein product: CASSLEAGLYEKLFF.

This clone appeared a few times. The chain recombines TRBV28 with TRBJ1-1; 8 bases line up with TRBD1. This CDR3 spans 15 amino acids. Trimming cost V 5 bases and J 4 bases; bases outside gene matches: 9. The germline gives CDR1 MDHEN, CDR2 SYDVKM. In DNA, the CDR3 is TGTGCCAGCAGTCCCGGACAGGGATCGGGCACTGAAGCTTTCTTT. Its protein is CASSPGQGSGTEAFF.

The rearrangement joins TRBV19 to TRBJ1-1; TRBD1 is a possible D gene (6 bases). The ends were cut back, 7 bases at V and 4 bases at J, with 16 bases in the middle. The germline V gene has CDR1 LNHDA and CDR2 SQIVND (reference sequence). The CDR3 has 14 residues. The chain's CDR3 is CASTDWGAGTEAFF. The CDR3, as DNA: TGTGCCAGTACCGACTGGGGGGCTGGCACTGAAGCTTTCTTT.

This clone was detected only a few times. The V and J genes are TRBV7-9 and TRBJ1-1; D uncertain. V dropped 5 bases and J dropped 4 bases, with 11 bases sitting between them. Germline V CDR1 and CDR2: SEHNR, FQNEAQ (reference sequence). The length of the CDR3 is 13 residues. In DNA form, the CDR3 reads TGTGCCAGCAGCCCGACGGAAGGCACTGAAGCTTTCTTT. This encodes CASSPTEGTEAFF. The whole variable domain, remainder taken from reference TRBV7-9 and TRBJ1-1, is DTGVSQNPRHKITKRGQNVTFRCDPISEHNRLYWYRQTLGQGPEFLTYFQNEAQLEKSRLLSDRFSAERPKGSFSTLEIQRTEQGDSAMYLCASSPTEGTEAFFGQGTRLTVV.

Only one count was recorded for this clone. CDR3 residues: CASSELQGKAFF. The CDR3 DNA reads as TGTGCCAGCAGTGAACTCCAGGGCAAAGCTTTCTTT. V and J are TRBV2 and TRBJ1-1, with D perhaps TRBD1 (5 bases). The CDR3 spans 12 residues. Germline V CDR1 and CDR2: SNHLY, FYNNEI. The V end was cut by 2 bases, the J end by 9 bases, with 10 bases between.